Each of the 22 T cell receptor beta chains below was sequenced from the same sample in a study of blood T cells in healthy people across ages. The authors ran a second PCR of 7 to 11 cycles using a sample-barcoded 5' primer and a J-beta primer mix. TCRdb redid the calling of the 5' RACE reads with MiXCR, one entry per CDR3 protein. Among roughly 2 million distinct CDR3 sequences, 49% were seen once, and the ten largest hold approximately 2.1%. Input material: blood. The receptors derive from a woman between 35 and 50 years old in good health.

The CDR3 spells CASSPGPRPYEQYF. CDR3 bases: TGTGCCAGCAGCCCCGGACCCCGTCCCTACGAGCAGTACTTC. The gene calls are TRBV5-8 and TRBJ2-7; no clear D. The CDR3 contains 14 residues. Germline assignment: CDR1 SGHTS and CDR2 YDEGEE. V was shortened by 4 bases and J by 2 bases, with 13 bases between the two germline ends.

The chain carries TRBV13 and TRBJ2-5, with 7 bases matching TRBD1. Germline V gives CDR1 PRHDT, CDR2 FYEKMQ (reference sequence). Germline trimming cut 5 bases from V and 1 base from J; bases unmatched to any gene: 10. The CDR3 runs 16 residues. CDR3 in amino acids: CASSQRQGWVQETQYF. The CDR3 nucleotides are TGTGCCAGCAGCCAAAGACAGGGTTGGGTCCAAGAGACCCAGTACTTC.

The rearrangement uses TRBV6-5 and TRBJ1-2; 8 positions agree with TRBD1. From germline, CDR1 is MNHEY and CDR2 SVGAGI. The CDR3 covers 16 residues. V lost 6 bases, J lost 4 bases, and 13 bases stayed unmatched. The CDR3 sequence is CASRTGQGAMGYGYTF. The CDR3 DNA sequence: TGTGCCAGCAGGACCGGCCAGGGGGCTATGGGCTATGGCTACACCTTC.

The chain combines TRBV5-1 with TRBJ2-5; possible D gene TRBD2, 7 bases. This CDR3 contains 16 residues. V lost 0 bases to trimming and J lost 4 bases, with 16 bases between them. Germline V lookup: CDR1 SGHRS, CDR2 YFSETQ. CDR3 bases: TGCGCCAGCAGCTTGGCGGGGGGCGGTGAAAGAGAGACCCAGTACTTC. Translation gives CASSLAGGGERETQYF.

This clonotype was observed a handful of times. This CDR3 reads CASSQDPLAGLYNEQFF. DNA of the CDR3: TGCGCCAGCAGCCAAGATCCCCTAGCGGGGCTATACAATGAGCAGTTCTTC. The rearrangement joins TRBV4-1 to TRBJ2-1; 9 nucleotides align to TRBD2. Trimming cost V 0 bases and J 4 bases; bases outside gene matches: 7. Germline CDR1 is MGHRA and CDR2 is YSYEKL. This CDR3 has 17 amino acids.

CDR3 region: CASSQEGPGRNEKLFF. The CDR3 nucleotides read TGTGCCAGCAGCCAAGAGGGGCCAGGGCGTAATGAAAAACTGTTTTTT. The chain has TRBV4-2 and TRBJ1-4; tentatively, D is TRBD1 (5 bases). The CDR3 has 16 amino acids. V shed 0 bases and J shed 4 bases, with 12 bases lying between them. The V gene's germline CDR1 is LGHNA and CDR2 YNFKEQ.

The chain couples TRBV2 to TRBJ1-1; 8 bases match TRBD1. V was pared by 8 bases and J by 3 bases, with 11 bases of the junction left unmatched. The germline V gene encodes CDR1 SNHLY and CDR2 FYNNEI. The CDR3 runs 15 residues. The CDR3 nucleotides read TGTGCCAGCGGCGACAGGGGTGTGTTGGACACTGAAGCTTTCTTT. This codes for CASGDRGVLDTEAFF.

This clonotype came up a few times. The V call is TRBV15, the J call TRBJ2-7, with TRBD2 matching 13 bases. Germline V gives CDR1 LNHNV, CDR2 YYDKDF (reference sequence). The trim removed 3 bases at V and 3 bases at J, leaving 5 bases unmatched. The CDR3 sequence is 16 residues long. The CDR3 here is CATSRGLAGLNYEQYF. Here the CDR3 DNA reads TGTGCCACCAGCAGGGGACTAGCGGGGCTGAACTACGAGCAGTACTTC.

The gene calls are TRBV28 and TRBJ2-7, with TRBD1 identical over 7 bases. The CDR3 totals 15 residues. V lost 2 bases to trimming and J lost 9 bases; unmatched junction nucleotides: 13. Germline CDR1 MDHEN, CDR2 SYDVKM. As DNA, the CDR3 is TGTGCCAGCAGTTTAATGGGGACAGCCTATTTGGGGCAGTACTTC. The encoded protein is CASSLMGTAYLGQYF.

The chain links TRBV12-3 or TRBV12-4 to TRBJ2-1, with TRBD2 as a possible D gene (6 bases). This CDR3 comprises 17 residues. V gave up 5 bases and J gave up 2 bases, with 19 bases separating them. The CDR3 DNA reads as TGTGCCAGCAGTCCGCCCGGAGCAGGGAGGCCCTACAATGAGCAGTTCTTC. It translates to CASSPPGAGRPYNEQFF.

There are a few counts of this clonotype. CDR3 region: CASSRLQGADEQFF. CDR3 in DNA: TGTGCCAGCTCACGCTTACAGGGGGCTGATGAGCAGTTCTTC. The chain combines TRBV18 with TRBJ2-1; 9 bases are a match to TRBD1. J lost 8 bases, V lost 4 bases, and 6 bases had no gene match. CDR3 length: 14 residues. Germline loops: CDR1 KGHSH, CDR2 LQKENI.

This clonotype was seen more than once but under ten times. The chain links TRBV7-2 to TRBJ2-5; no clear D. Trimming stripped 0 bases from V and 7 bases from J, with 9 bases between. Germline loops: CDR1 SGHTA, CDR2 FQGNSA. The CDR3 spans 13 residues. CDR3 in amino acids: CASSLALKGTQYF. The CDR3 DNA follows: TGTGCCAGCAGCTTAGCTCTCAAAGGGACCCAGTACTTC.

The V and J genes are TRBV9 and TRBJ1-2; tentative D call: TRBD1 (5 bases). The CDR3 is made up of 14 amino acids. Germline V CDR1 and CDR2: SGDLS, YYNGEE. Trimming stripped 0 bases from V and 5 bases from J, with 11 bases between. CDR3 coding DNA: TGTGCCAGCAGCGTAGCGCAGGAGGGGTATGGCTACACCTTC. This translates into CASSVAQEGYGYTF.

This clonotype has only a few counts. The V call is TRBV29-1, the J call TRBJ2-5; D unclear. The CDR3 has 16 residues. Germline V gives CDR1 SQVTM, CDR2 ANQGSEA. V lost 3 bases, J lost 2 bases, and 19 bases lay in between. CDR3 sequence: CSVDDKAARLQETQYF. The DNA of the CDR3 is TGCAGCGTTGATGATAAGGCGGCAAGATTGCAAGAGACCCAGTACTTC.

This chain joins TRBV7-2 and TRBJ2-1, with D uncertain. Per the germline V gene, CDR1 is SGHTA and CDR2 is FQGNSA. The V end lost 5 bases, the J end lost 6 bases, and 11 bases lay between the germline ends. This CDR3 comprises 13 residues. The CDR3 reads CASSPGYSNEQFF. The DNA of the CDR3 is TGTGCCAGCAGCCCCGGGTATAGCAATGAGCAGTTCTTC.

This clonotype was seen a handful of times. V gene TRBV4-3 combines with J gene TRBJ2-5, with D uncertain. The CDR3 is 14 residues long. The germline CDR1 and CDR2 sequences are LGHNA and YSLEER. Trimming took off 3 bases at V and 4 bases at J, with 12 bases between the two ends. The CDR3 here is CASSHPDGSETQYF. For the CDR3, the DNA is TGCGCCAGCAGCCATCCGGACGGGTCAGAGACCCAGTACTTC.

CDR3 protein: CASSLLLAGGKNNEQFF. The CDR3 DNA is TGTGCCAGCAGCTTACTCCTAGCGGGGGGCAAAAACAATGAGCAGTTCTTC. V gene TRBV7-8 combines with J gene TRBJ2-1, with 11 bases matching TRBD2. There are 17 residues in the CDR3. CDR1 is SGHVS, CDR2 FQNEAQ, per germline. The V gene end was trimmed by 2 bases and the J gene end by 5 bases; junction bases not matched to a gene: 8. The full variable domain, its missing parts supplied by reference TRBV7-8 and TRBJ2-1, is GAGVSQSPRYKVAKRGQDVALRCDPISGHVSLFWYQQALGQGPEFLTYFQNEAQLDKSGLPSDRFFAERPEGSVSTLKIQRTQQEDSAVYLCASSLLLAGGKNNEQFFGPGTRLTVL.

The chain recombines TRBV6-6 with TRBJ1-1, with 9 bases that match TRBD1. The germline CDR1 and CDR2 sequences are MNHNY and SVGAGI (reference sequence). V lost 2 bases to trimming and J lost 3 bases; unmatched junction nucleotides: 4. The CDR3 is 15 residues long. The CDR3 DNA sequence: TGTGCCAGCAGTTACCGACAGGGGGGGGACACTGAAGCTTTCTTT. This translates into CASSYRQGGDTEAFF.

The chain's CDR3 is CASQTGIRTQYF. In DNA, the CDR3 is TGTGCCAGCCAGACAGGGATACGGACCCAGTACTTC. The J gene is TRBJ2-4, the V gene TRBV28, with 7 nucleotides matching TRBD1. The J call may not be correct, given that the DNA end is closer to TRBJ2-5. CDR3 length: 12 residues. Per germline, CDR1 MDHEN and CDR2 SYDVKM.

CDR3 loop: CASSFARGVYGDTQYF. DNA for the CDR3: TGTGCCAGCAGCTTCGCTCGGGGGGTTTATGGAGATACGCAGTATTTT. The V gene is TRBV27, the J gene TRBJ2-3; the match to TRBD2 covers 7 bases. V was clipped by 6 bases and J by 5 bases; unmatched bases: 14. The CDR3 length is 16 residues. The germline gives CDR1 MNHEY, CDR2 SMNVEV (reference sequence).

The V and J genes are TRBV20-1 and TRBJ2-5; a weak D match, TRBD2 (6 bases). The better agreement between TRBJ2-7 and the DNA end casts doubt on the J call. Per germline, CDR1 DFQATT and CDR2 SNEGSKA (reference sequence). The CDR3 consists of 12 residues. In DNA, the CDR3 is TGCAGTGCACCGGGACTGATCTACGAGCAGTACTTC. It encodes CSAPGLIYEQYF.

The chain carries TRBV4-2 and TRBJ1-4; D is uncertain. The CDR3 loop spans 14 amino acids. Trimming stripped 0 bases from V and 4 bases from J, with 6 bases between. Germline assignment: CDR1 LGHNA and CDR2 YNFKEQ. The CDR3 DNA reads as TGTGCCAGCAGCCAAGAACAGTTTAATGAAAAACTGTTTTTT. Translation: CASSQEQFNEKLFF.